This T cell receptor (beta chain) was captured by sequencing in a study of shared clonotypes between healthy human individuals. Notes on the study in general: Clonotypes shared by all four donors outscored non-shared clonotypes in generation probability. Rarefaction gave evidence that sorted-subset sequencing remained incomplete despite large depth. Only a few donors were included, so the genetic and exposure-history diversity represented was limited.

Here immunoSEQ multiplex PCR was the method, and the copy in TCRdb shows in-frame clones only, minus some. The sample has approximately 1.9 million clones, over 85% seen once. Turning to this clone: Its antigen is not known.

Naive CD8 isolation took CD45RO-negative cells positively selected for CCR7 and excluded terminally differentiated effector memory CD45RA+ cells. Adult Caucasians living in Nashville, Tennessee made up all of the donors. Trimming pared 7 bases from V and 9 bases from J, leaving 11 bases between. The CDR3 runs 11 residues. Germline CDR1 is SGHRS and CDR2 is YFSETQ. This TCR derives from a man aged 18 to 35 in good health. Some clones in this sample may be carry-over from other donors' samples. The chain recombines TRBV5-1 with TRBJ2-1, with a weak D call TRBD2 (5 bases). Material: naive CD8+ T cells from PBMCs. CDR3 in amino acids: CASWSGSEQFF. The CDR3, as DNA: TGCGCCAGCTGGAGTGGGAGTGAGCAGTTCTTC. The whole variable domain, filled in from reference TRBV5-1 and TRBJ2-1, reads KAGVTQTPRYLIKTRGQQVTLSCSPISGHRSVSWYQQTPGQGLQFLFEYFSETQRNKGNFPGRFSGRQFSNSRSEMNVSTLELGDSALYLCASWSGSEQFFGPGTRLTVL.